Following are 9 T cell receptor beta chains from one sample sequenced in a study of cytomegalovirus exposure and HLA in healthy donors. PCR employed 60 Vbeta and 13 Jbeta primers. Profiled with immunoSEQ multiplex PCR; TCRdb holds only in-frame clones, not every one. The table includes more than 85,000 clones, 13% to 15% detected once. The specimen sequenced was PBMCs. The source of these receptors is a female donor in good health and CMV-seronegative.

This rearrangement joins TRBV5-1 to TRBJ2-1; 13 nucleotides agree with TRBD2. The V gene's germline CDR1 is SGHRS and CDR2 YFSETQ. This CDR3 comprises 15 residues. V dropped 4 bases and J dropped 8; count of bases not matched to a gene: 6. The CDR3 is CASSELAGGSDEQFF. CDR3 in DNA: TGCGCCAGCAGCGAACTAGCGGGAGGGTCGGATGAGCAGTTCTTC.

This clone was counted a few times. The genes are TRBV13 and TRBJ2-1, with D uncertain. V lost 3 bases, J lost 9 bases, and 9 bases lay in between. Germline V CDR1 and CDR2: PRHDT, FYEKMQ (reference sequence). The CDR3 loop spans 12 amino acids. In DNA, the CDR3 is TGTGCCAGCAGCTTCATTCGCGGTGAGCAGTTCTTC. Its protein product is CASSFIRGEQFF.

The chain links TRBV6-5 to TRBJ1-5, with 8 bases fitting TRBD1. Germline V gene data show CDR1 as MNHEY and CDR2 as SVGAGI. The CDR3 has 15 residues. Trimming cost V 2 bases and J 4 bases; bases outside gene matches: 4. Written as DNA, the CDR3 is TGTGCCAGCAGTTACGGCGGACAGGGAAATCAGCCCCAGCATTTT. Its protein product is CASSYGGQGNQPQHF.

This clone came up a few times. The chain combines TRBV2 with TRBJ2-1; D is possibly TRBD1 (6 bases). The germline V and J ends were trimmed by 6 bases and 4 bases, with 16 bases remaining between them. CDR1 and CDR2 from the germline V gene are SNHLY and FYNNEI. The CDR3 runs 15 residues. The CDR3 sequence is CASRETGWGYNEQFF. The CDR3 bases are TGTGCCAGCAGAGAAACAGGGTGGGGATACAATGAGCAGTTCTTC.

The chain combines TRBV12-5 with TRBJ2-3; 9 nucleotides match TRBD2. With V trimmed by 1 base and J by 1 base, 0 bases remained unmatched. CDR3 length equals 15 residues. Looked up from germline, CDR1 is LGHNT and CDR2 is FRNRAP. The chain's CDR3 is CASGLGGGGTDTQYF. In DNA form, the CDR3 reads TGTGCTAGTGGTTTGGGCGGGGGGGGCACAGATACGCAGTATTTT.

There are a few counts of this clone. CDR3 amino acids: CASARGFEAFF. The CDR3 DNA follows: TGTGCCAGCGCGAGGGGGTTTGAAGCTTTCTTT. This chain joins TRBV19 and TRBJ1-1; tentatively, D is TRBD1 (6 bases). CDR3 length equals 11 residues. Trimming shortened V by 9 bases and J by 7 bases, and 12 bases separated the two germline ends. Looked up from germline, CDR1 is LNHDA and CDR2 is SQIVND (reference sequence).

This clone was seen a handful of times. The chain employs TRBV29-1 and TRBJ2-1, with D tentatively TRBD1 (7 bases). V lost 4 bases to trimming and J lost 7 bases, with 14 bases between them. Germline V gives CDR1 SQVTM, CDR2 ANQGSEA. CDR3 size: 13 residues. The CDR3 DNA reads as TGCAGCGTTGGGTGGACAGGAGGGAATGAGCAGTTCTTC. It yields the protein CSVGWTGGNEQFF.

The J gene is TRBJ2-1, the V gene TRBV2; 7 bases align to TRBD1. Germline V gene sequence: CDR1 SNHLY, CDR2 FYNNEI. The ends lost 7 bases at V and 0 bases at J; junction bases unmatched: 9. The CDR3 runs to 16 residues. CDR3: CASIPDRASSYNEQFF. In DNA form, the CDR3 reads TGTGCCAGCATTCCCGACAGGGCCAGCTCCTACAATGAGCAGTTCTTC.

J is TRBJ1-5 and V is TRBV13; the D gene is possibly TRBD1 (6 bases). The V and J ends lost 0 bases and 6 bases respectively, with 15 bases between them. CDR1 is PRHDT, CDR2 FYEKMQ, per germline (reference sequence). CDR3 length equals 16 residues. CDR3 sequence (DNA): TGTGCCAGCAGCTTAGGCGGGCAGGGGTGGGGTCAGCCCCAGCATTTT. This encodes CASSLGGQGWGQPQHF.